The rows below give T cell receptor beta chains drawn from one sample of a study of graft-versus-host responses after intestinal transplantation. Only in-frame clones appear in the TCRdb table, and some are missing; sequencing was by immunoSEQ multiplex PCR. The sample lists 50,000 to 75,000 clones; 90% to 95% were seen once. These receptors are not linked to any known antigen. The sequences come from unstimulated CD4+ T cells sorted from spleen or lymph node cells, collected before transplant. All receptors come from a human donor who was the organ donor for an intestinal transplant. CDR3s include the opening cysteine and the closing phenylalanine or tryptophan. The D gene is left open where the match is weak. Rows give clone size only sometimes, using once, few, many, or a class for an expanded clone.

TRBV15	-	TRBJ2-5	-	CATSREWDSQETQYF	TGTGCCACCAGCAGAGAGTGGGACTCACAAGAGACCCAGTACTTC
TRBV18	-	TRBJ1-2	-	CASSPYRDNYGYTF	TGTGCCAGCTCACCTTATAGGGATAACTATGGCTACACCTTC
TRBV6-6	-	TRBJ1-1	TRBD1	CASRYGQGMTEAFF	TGTGCCAGCAGGTACGGACAGGGGATGACTGAAGCTTTCTTT
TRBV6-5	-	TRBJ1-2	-	CASTRGGLSNYGYTF	TGTGCCAGCACTCGAGGCGGGCTGTCAAACTATGGCTACACCTTC
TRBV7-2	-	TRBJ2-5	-	CASSLGGLARETQYF	TGTGCCAGCAGCTTAGGGGGGCTAGCGAGAGAGACCCAGTACTTC
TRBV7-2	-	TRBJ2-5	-	CASSFWRGQETQYF	TGTGCCAGCAGCTTTTGGCGGGGTCAAGAGACCCAGTACTTC
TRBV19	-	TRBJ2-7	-	CASRRSGGESSYEQYF	TGTGCCAGTAGGAGGTCGGGCGGGGAAAGCTCCTACGAGCAGTACTTC
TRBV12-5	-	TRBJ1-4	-	CASGSGEGEKLFF	TGTGCTAGTGGTTCAGGGGAGGGAGAAAAACTGTTTTTT
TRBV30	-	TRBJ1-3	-	CAWSTDSHVNTIYF	TGTGCCTGGAGTACGGACAGTCATGTGAACACCATATATTTT
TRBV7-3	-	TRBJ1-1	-	CARPWAFF	TGTGCCAGGCCTTGGGCTTTCTTT
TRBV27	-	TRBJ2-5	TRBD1	CASSWTGRETQYF	TGTGCCAGCAGTTGGACAGGGCGGGAGACCCAGTACTTC
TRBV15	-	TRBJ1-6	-	CATSRTAFQDRVSSPLHF	TGTGCCACCAGCAGGACCGCCTTCCAGGACAGAGTCAGTTCACCCCTCCACTTT
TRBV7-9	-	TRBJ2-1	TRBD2	CASSFRGEGEQFF	TGTGCCAGCAGCTTCCGGGGGGAGGGTGAGCAGTTCTTC
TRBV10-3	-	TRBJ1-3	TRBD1	CAIGYETGFGNTIYF	TGTGCCATCGGTTACGAGACAGGGTTTGGAAACACCATATATTTT
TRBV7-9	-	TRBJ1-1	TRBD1	CASSLGRGLGNTEAFF	TGTGCCAGCAGCTTAGGCAGGGGGCTAGGGAACACTGAAGCTTTCTTT
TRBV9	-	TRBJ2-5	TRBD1	CASSVDRGGRETQYF	TGTGCCAGCAGCGTGGACAGGGGGGGCCGAGAGACCCAGTACTTC
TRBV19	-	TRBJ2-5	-	CASPSPTGPQETQYF	TGTGCCAGTCCCTCCCCTACAGGGCCCCAAGAGACCCAGTACTTC
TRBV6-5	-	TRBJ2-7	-	CASSPGHVSSYEQYF	TGTGCCAGCAGCCCCGGACACGTTAGCTCCTACGAGCAGTACTTC
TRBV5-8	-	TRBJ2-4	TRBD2	CASSPGLALKNIQYF	TGTGCCAGCAGCCCTGGACTAGCGCTCAAAAACATTCAGTACTTC
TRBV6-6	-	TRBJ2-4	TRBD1	CASSYGQGESKNIQYF	TGTGCCAGCAGTTACGGACAGGGGGAAAGCAAAAACATTCAGTACTTC
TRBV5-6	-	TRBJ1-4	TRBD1	CASSLQGANEKLFF	TGTGCCAGCAGCTTACAGGGGGCTAATGAAAAACTGTTTTTT
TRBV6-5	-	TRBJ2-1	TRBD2	CASSYSGLAPYNEQFF	TGTGCCAGCAGTTACAGCGGACTAGCTCCCTACAATGAGCAGTTCTTC
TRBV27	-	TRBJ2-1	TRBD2	CASSLFASGGARSYNEQFF	TGTGCCAGCAGTTTATTCGCTAGCGGGGGGGCCAGGTCCTACAATGAGCAGTTCTTC
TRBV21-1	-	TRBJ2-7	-	CASSVTPLKETSRYEQYF	TGTGCCAGCAGCGTCACTCCCTTAAAGGAGACTAGCCGGTACGAGCAGTACTTC
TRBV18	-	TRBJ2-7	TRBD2	CASSPGLAGDYEQYF	TGTGCCAGCTCACCAGGACTAGCGGGGGACTACGAGCAGTACTTC
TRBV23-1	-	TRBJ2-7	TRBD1	CASSQGGQGDEQYF	TGCGCCAGCAGTCAGGGAGGACAGGGGGACGAGCAGTACTTC
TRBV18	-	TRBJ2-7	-	CASSRQGGTYEQYF	TGTGCCAGCTCCCGACAGGGAGGGACCTACGAGCAGTACTTC
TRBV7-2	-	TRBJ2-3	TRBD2	CASTLIGGGADTQYF	TGTGCCAGCACCTTAATCGGCGGGGGGGCGGATACGCAGTATTTT
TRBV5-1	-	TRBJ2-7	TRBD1	CASSLAGTGAYEQYF	TGCGCCAGCAGCTTGGCCGGGACAGGGGCCTACGAGCAGTACTTC
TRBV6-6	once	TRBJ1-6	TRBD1	CASSYPQGRNSPLHF	TGTGCCAGCAGTTACCCACAGGGGAGGAATTCACCCCTCCACTTT
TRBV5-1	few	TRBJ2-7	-	CASSLEGTRSYEQYF	TGCGCCAGCAGCTTGGAGGGGACTCGATCCTACGAGCAGTACTTC
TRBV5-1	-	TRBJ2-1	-	CASSLSGGINEQFF	TGCGCCAGCAGCCTTTCTGGAGGGATTAATGAGCAGTTCTTC
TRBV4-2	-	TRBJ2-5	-	CASSQAGGRETQYF	TGTGCCAGCAGCCAAGCAGGGGGGCGGGAGACCCAGTACTTC
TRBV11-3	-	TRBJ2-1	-	CASSRSQSSYNEQFF	TGTGCCAGCAGCCGGAGCCAGTCCTCCTACAATGAGCAGTTCTTC
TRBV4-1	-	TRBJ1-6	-	CASSAAGSNSPLHF	TGCGCCAGCAGCGCGGCAGGGTCTAATTCACCCCTCCACTTT
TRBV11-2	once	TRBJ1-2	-	CASSLGGPLNYGYTF	TGTGCCAGCAGCTTAGGAGGACCTTTAAACTATGGCTACACCTTC
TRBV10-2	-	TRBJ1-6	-	CASSEVGNSPLHF	TGCGCCAGCAGTGAGGTCGGAAATTCACCCCTCCACTTT
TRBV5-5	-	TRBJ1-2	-	CASSPGSGEARYTF	TGTGCCAGCAGCCCTGGTAGCGGGGAAGCTCGCTACACCTTC
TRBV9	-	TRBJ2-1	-	CASSPPGAGGNEQFF	TGTGCCAGCAGCCCACCGGGGGCAGGGGGCAATGAGCAGTTCTTC
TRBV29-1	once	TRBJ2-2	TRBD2	CSSGTSGRRVAGELFF	TGCAGCTCGGGGACTAGCGGCAGAAGAGTCGCCGGGGAGCTGTTTTTT
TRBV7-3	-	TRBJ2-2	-	CASSWDWGTGELFF	TGTGCCAGCAGCTGGGACTGGGGCACCGGGGAGCTGTTTTTT
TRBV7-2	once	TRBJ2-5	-	CASSQQGSWQETQYF	TGTGCCAGCAGCCAACAGGGTAGTTGGCAAGAGACCCAGTACTTC
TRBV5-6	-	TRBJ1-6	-	CASSYRGNSPLHF	TGTGCCAGCAGCTACCGGGGGAATTCACCCCTCCACTTT
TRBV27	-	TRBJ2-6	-	CASSLLGQGGSGANVPTF	TGTGCCAGCAGCTTACTGGGGCAGGGGGGGTCTGGGGCCAACGTCCCGACTTTC
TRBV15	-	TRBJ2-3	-	CATSRKGKPDTQYF	TGTGCCACCAGTCGCAAAGGGAAACCAGATACGCAGTATTTT
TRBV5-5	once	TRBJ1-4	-	CASSFGRGDEKLFF	TGTGCCAGCAGCTTTGGCAGGGGTGATGAAAAACTGTTTTTT
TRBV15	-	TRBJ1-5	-	CATSSYREAPSNQPQHF	TGTGCCACCAGCAGTTATCGAGAGGCGCCGAGCAATCAGCCCCAGCATTTT
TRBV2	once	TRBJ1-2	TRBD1	CASSEVQGASYGYTF	TGTGCCAGCAGTGAGGTGCAGGGGGCTAGCTATGGCTACACCTTC
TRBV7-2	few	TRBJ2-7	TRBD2	CASSLGVGGAYEQYF	TGTGCCAGCAGCTTAGGAGTCGGGGGGGCCTACGAGCAGTACTTC
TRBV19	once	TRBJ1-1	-	CASSMRGLAEAFF	TGTGCCAGTAGTATGAGGGGTCTCGCTGAAGCTTTCTTT
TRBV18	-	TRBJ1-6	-	CASSPGLGENSPLHF	TGTGCCAGCTCACCGGGGCTTGGGGAAAATTCACCCCTCCACTTT
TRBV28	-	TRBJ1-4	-	CASSFQWQLFF	TGTGCCAGCAGTTTCCAGTGGCAACTGTTTTTT
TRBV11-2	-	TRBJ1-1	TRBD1	CASSFRQGASTNTEAFF	TGTGCCAGCAGCTTTAGGCAGGGGGCGAGCACGAACACTGAAGCTTTCTTT
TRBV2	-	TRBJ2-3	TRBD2	CASSGTSGADTQYF	TGTGCCAGCAGTGGGACTAGCGGGGCAGATACGCAGTATTTT